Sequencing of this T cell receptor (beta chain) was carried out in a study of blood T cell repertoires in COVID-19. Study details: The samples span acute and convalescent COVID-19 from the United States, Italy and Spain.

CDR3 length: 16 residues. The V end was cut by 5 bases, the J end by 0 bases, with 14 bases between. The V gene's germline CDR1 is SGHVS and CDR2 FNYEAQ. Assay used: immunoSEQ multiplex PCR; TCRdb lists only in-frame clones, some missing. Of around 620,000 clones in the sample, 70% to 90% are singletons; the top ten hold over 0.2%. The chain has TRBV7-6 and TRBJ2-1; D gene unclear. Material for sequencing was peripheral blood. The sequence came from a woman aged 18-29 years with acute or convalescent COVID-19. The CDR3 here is CASSPRGSSSYNEQFF. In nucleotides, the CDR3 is TGTGCCAGCAGCCCCCGCGGATCTAGCTCCTACAATGAGCAGTTCTTC.